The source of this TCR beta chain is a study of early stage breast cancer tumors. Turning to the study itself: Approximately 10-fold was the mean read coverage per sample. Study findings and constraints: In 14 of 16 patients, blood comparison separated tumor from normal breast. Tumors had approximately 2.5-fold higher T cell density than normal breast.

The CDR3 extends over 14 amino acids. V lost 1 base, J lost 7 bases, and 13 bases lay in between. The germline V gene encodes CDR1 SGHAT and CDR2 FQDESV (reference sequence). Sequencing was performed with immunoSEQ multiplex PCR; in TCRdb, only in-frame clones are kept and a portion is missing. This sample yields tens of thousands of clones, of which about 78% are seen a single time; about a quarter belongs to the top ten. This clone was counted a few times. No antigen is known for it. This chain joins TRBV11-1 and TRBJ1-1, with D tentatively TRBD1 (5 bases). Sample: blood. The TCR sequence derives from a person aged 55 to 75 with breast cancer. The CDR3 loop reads CASSLEWSGGEAFF. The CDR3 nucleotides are TGTGCCAGCAGCTTAGAGTGGAGCGGGGGTGAAGCTTTCTTT.